This TCR beta chain was identified in a study of control samples from healthy donors and cancer patients. Clones were sequenced by immunoSEQ multiplex PCR, and TCRdb holds only the in-frame ones, with some missing. The sample carries over 100,000 clones, around 92% recorded once. CDR1 and CDR2 (germline): KGHDR, SFDVKD. Trimming took 3 bases from V and 7 from J, leaving 6 bases between them. The CDR3 extends over 12 amino acids. The receptor was derived from a woman under 30 in good health. Sequenced material: blood. The rearrangement joins TRBV24-1 to TRBJ2-1; D call uncertain. This chain's CDR3 is CATSDPLNEQFF. CDR3 sequence (DNA): TGTGCCACCAGTGATCCCTTGAATGAGCAGTTCTTC.